The 16 T cell receptor beta chains below all came from one sample that was sequenced in a study of shared clonotypes between healthy human individuals. TCRdb's copy holds only in-frame clones and misses some; the assay was immunoSEQ multiplex PCR. The table records around 2,000,000 clones, roughly 91% of them present only once. The naive CD8 population came from CD45RO-negative cells selected for CCR7, without terminally differentiated effector memory CD45RA+ cells. Specimen: naive CD8+ T cells from PBMCs. The receptors were gathered from a man younger than 30 in good health. Some clones in this sample may be carry-over from other donors' samples.

The chain couples TRBV4-1 to TRBJ1-2; a possible D gene is TRBD1 (5 bases). This CDR3 spans 15 amino acids. Germline V gene sequence: CDR1 MGHRA, CDR2 YSYEKL. The V and J ends lost 4 bases and 6 bases respectively, with 18 bases between them. CDR3 loop: CASSPGALGTDGYTF. CDR3 sequence (DNA): TGCGCCAGCAGCCCCGGGGCTCTGGGGACGGATGGCTACACCTTC.

This clone has just a few counts. Different DNA sequences within this sample yield the same CDR3. The chain combines TRBV19 with TRBJ2-1, with unresolved D. Deletions cut 1 base from V and 0 bases from J, with 4 bases between. The CDR3 spans 14 residues. The germline V gene has CDR1 LNHDA and CDR2 SQIVND (reference sequence). The CDR3 sequence: CASSIGSSYNEQFF. The CDR3 nucleotides are TGTGCCAGTAGTATAGGTAGCTCCTACAATGAGCAGTTCTTC.

About this clone itself: In the same sample, other DNA sequences code for this CDR3. The V and J genes are TRBV5-6 and TRBJ2-7; no clear D. Looked up from germline, CDR1 is SGHDT and CDR2 is YYEEEE. CDR3 length: 13 residues. Trimming stripped 1 base from V and 3 bases from J, with 8 bases between. The CDR3 protein is CASSLSNSYEQYF. The DNA for the CDR3 is TGTGCCAGCAGCTTGTCAAACAGCTACGAGCAGTACTTC.

The CDR3 sequence is CASSLSGTWAGDEQFF. CDR3 nucleotides: TGTGCCAGCAGCTTAAGCGGGACATGGGCCGGGGATGAGCAGTTCTTC. The V and J genes are TRBV7-9 and TRBJ2-1, with D possibly being TRBD2 (7 bases). Germline lookup yields CDR1 SEHNR and CDR2 FQNEAQ (reference sequence). This CDR3 has 16 residues. The V gene lost 2 bases and the J gene lost 8 bases, with 19 bases spanning the gap. The full variable domain, rest sourced from reference TRBV7-9 and TRBJ2-1, is DTGVSQNPRHKITKRGQNVTFRCDPISEHNRLYWYRQTLGQGPEFLTYFQNEAQLEKSRLLSDRFSAERPKGSFSTLEIQRTEQGDSAMYLCASSLSGTWAGDEQFFGPGTRLTVL.

The chain links TRBV28 to TRBJ2-7, with TRBD1 matching 8 bases. Per the germline V gene, CDR1 is MDHEN and CDR2 is SYDVKM. V dropped 5 bases and J dropped 2; count of bases not matched to a gene: 8. This CDR3 comprises 15 residues. CDR3 bases: TGTGCCAGCAGTGCACCCACGGACAGGGCCTACGAGCAGTACTTC. Translated, it gives CASSAPTDRAYEQYF.

This rearrangement joins TRBV2 to TRBJ2-1; D not certain. V lost 7 bases to trimming and J lost 13 bases, with 14 bases between them. Germline CDR1 and CDR2: SNHLY and FYNNEI. The CDR3 is 11 amino acids. The CDR3 sequence: CASISQVGQFF. CDR3 DNA: TGTGCCAGCATCAGCCAGGTTGGTCAGTTCTTC.

The rearrangement joins TRBV15 to TRBJ1-5, with a weak D call TRBD1 (5 bases). This CDR3 contains 17 residues. Germline V gene lookup returns CDR1 LNHNV and CDR2 YYDKDF (reference sequence). With 0 bases removed from V and 0 bases from J, the gap between germline ends came to 12 bases. CDR3 sequence (DNA): TGTGCCACCAGCAGAGACGAACAGGTATATAGCAATCAGCCCCAGCATTTT. Protein: CATSRDEQVYSNQPQHF.

In the case of this clone: This CDR3 is also generated by other DNA sequences in the sample. This rearrangement joins TRBV2 to TRBJ1-2; perhaps TRBD1 as D (5 bases). The germline CDR1 and CDR2 sequences are SNHLY and FYNNEI. V lost 1 base and J lost 5, with 11 bases in between. This CDR3 comprises 14 residues. CDR3: CASSEGGGRYGYTF. The CDR3 nucleotides read TGTGCCAGCAGTGAAGGGGGGGGAAGGTATGGCTACACCTTC. The variable domain in full, completed from reference TRBV2 and TRBJ1-2, reads EPEVTQTPSHQVTQMGQEVILRCVPISNHLYFYWYRQILGQKVEFLVSFYNNEISEKSEIFDDQFSVERPDGSNFTLKIRSTKLEDSAMYFCASSEGGGRYGYTFGSGTRLTVV.

This CDR3 is CASSSGLPSGYEQYF. The CDR3 DNA sequence: TGTGCCAGCAGTTCCGGACTACCCTCCGGATACGAGCAGTACTTC. This rearrangement joins TRBV28 to TRBJ2-7; the D gene is possibly TRBD2 (6 bases). V lost 4 bases and J lost 4, with 17 bases in between. The germline V gene has CDR1 MDHEN and CDR2 SYDVKM. There are 15 residues in the CDR3.

This sequence joins TRBV5-8 and TRBJ1-5; D is uncertain. V lost 2 bases and J 3 bases, leaving 9 bases between the germline ends. Germline CDR1 and CDR2: SGHTS and YDEGEE. The CDR3 is 14 residues long. The CDR3, as DNA: TGTGCCAGCAGCTTTAGAAGCTACAATCAGCCCCAGCATTTT. Encoded protein: CASSFRSYNQPQHF.

Notes on this clone: The sample contains more than one DNA sequence encoding this CDR3. This chain uses TRBV25-1 with TRBJ2-5; no clear D gene. The germline CDR1 and CDR2 sequences are MGHDK and SYGVNS. The germline V and J ends were trimmed by 3 bases and 5 bases, with 1 base remaining between them. This CDR3 region has 10 residues. CDR3 sequence reads: CASSDETQYF. In nucleotides, the CDR3 is TGTGCCAGCAGTGACGAGACCCAGTACTTC. The whole variable domain, remainder taken from reference TRBV25-1 and TRBJ2-5, is EADIYQTPRYLVIGTGKKITLECSQTMGHDKMYWYQQDPGMELHLIHYSYGVNSTEKGDLSSESTVSRIRTEHFPLTLESARPSHTSQYLCASSDETQYFGPGTRLLVL.

The chain couples TRBV27 to TRBJ2-7; no clear D. The V and J ends lost 6 bases and 5 bases respectively, with 23 bases between them. The CDR3 loop spans 16 amino acids. CDR1 is MNHEY and CDR2 is SMNVEV in the germline V gene (reference sequence). The CDR3 is CASSPSLSKGLDEQYF. The CDR3 DNA reads TGTGCCAGCAGCCCATCACTAAGTAAAGGGCTGGACGAGCAGTACTTC.

About this clone itself: This same CDR3 is encoded by further DNA sequences in the sample. The chain is built from TRBV7-9 and TRBJ1-1, with D possibly being TRBD1 (6 bases). The CDR3 is 13 amino acids. Germline V gene sequence: CDR1 SEHNR, CDR2 FQNEAQ (reference sequence). Deletions cut 4 bases from V and 1 base from J, with 7 bases between. In nucleotides, the CDR3 is TGTGCCAGCAGCTCGGGACAGAACACTGAAGCTTTCTTT. Encoded protein: CASSSGQNTEAFF.

This clone was counted only a few times. Other DNA sequences within the sample encode an identical CDR3. The V call is TRBV27, the J call TRBJ1-5, with D uncertain. The V end lost 4 bases, the J end lost 1 base, and 5 bases lay between the germline ends. The length of the CDR3 is 13 residues. CDR1 is MNHEY, CDR2 SMNVEV, per germline (reference sequence). The CDR3 nucleotides are TGTGCCAGCAGTTCTTTGAGCAATCAGCCCCAGCATTTT. It codes for CASSSLSNQPQHF.

This rearrangement joins TRBV27 to TRBJ2-7, with D maybe TRBD2 (6 bases). Germline CDR1 reads MNHEY; CDR2 reads SMNVEV (reference sequence). There are 16 residues in the CDR3. Trimming left V 0 bases short and J 5 bases short, with 17 bases between. The CDR3 region has the DNA TGTGCCAGCAGTTTATCTCCCGGGACTCCAGTCCACGAGCAGTACTTC. It is translated as CASSLSPGTPVHEQYF.

This clone was counted a single time. V and J are TRBV5-1 and TRBJ1-2, with a possible D match to TRBD1 (6 bases). Trimming took 3 bases from V and 8 from J, leaving 14 bases between them. CDR3 length equals 13 residues. Germline loops: CDR1 SGHRS, CDR2 YFSETQ. CDR3 sequence reads: CASSWMGAEGYTF. The CDR3 nucleotides read TGCGCCAGCAGCTGGATGGGGGCAGAGGGCTACACCTTC.